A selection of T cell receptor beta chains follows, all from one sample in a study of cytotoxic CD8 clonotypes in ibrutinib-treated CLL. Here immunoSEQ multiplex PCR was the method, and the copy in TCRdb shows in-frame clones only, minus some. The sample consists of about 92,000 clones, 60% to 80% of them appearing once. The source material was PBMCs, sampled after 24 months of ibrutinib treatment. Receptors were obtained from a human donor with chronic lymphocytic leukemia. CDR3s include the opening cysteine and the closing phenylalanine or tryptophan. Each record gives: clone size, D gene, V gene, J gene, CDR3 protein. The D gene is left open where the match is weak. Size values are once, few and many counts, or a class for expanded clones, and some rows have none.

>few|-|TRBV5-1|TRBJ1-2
CASSQGHGYTF
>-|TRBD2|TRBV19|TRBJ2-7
CASSILAGGSYEQYF
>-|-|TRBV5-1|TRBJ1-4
CASSTDGSTNEKLFF
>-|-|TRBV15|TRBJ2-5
CATSRDSAGGETQYF
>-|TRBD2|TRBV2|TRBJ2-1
CASSRTSGTNEQFF
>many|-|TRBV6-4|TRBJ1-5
CASSETAYQPQHF
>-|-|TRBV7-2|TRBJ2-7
CASSPDSNRYEQYF
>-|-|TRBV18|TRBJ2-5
CASSPRVQETQYF
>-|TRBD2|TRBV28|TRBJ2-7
CASSNTLTLAGGRKEQYF
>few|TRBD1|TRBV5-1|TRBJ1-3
CASSLGQGSTIYF
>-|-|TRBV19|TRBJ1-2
CASLSQGLYYGYTF
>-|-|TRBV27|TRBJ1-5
CASSLGRGHLSNQPQHF
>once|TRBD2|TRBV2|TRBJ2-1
CASSEAEIAGGPNEQFF
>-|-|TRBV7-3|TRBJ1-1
CASSFTGGSTEAFF
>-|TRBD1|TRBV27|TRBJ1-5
CASSFQGAGNQPQHF
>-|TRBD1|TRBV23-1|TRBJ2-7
CASTRDRGSYEQYF
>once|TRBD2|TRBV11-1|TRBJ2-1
CASSLLVAGNNEQFF
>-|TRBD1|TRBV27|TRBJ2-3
CASIPLGTGETDTQYF
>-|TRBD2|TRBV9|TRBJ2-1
CASSAHLAGGLNEQFF
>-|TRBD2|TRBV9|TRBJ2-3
CASSVGLAVSTDTQYF
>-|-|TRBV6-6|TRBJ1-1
CASSYSGGMNTEAFF
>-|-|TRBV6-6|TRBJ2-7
CASRRGTESSYEQYF
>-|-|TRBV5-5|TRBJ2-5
CASGFSETQYF
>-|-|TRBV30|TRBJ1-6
CAWSVTDRTSPLHF
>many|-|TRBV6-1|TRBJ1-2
CASREGQGSVSGYTF
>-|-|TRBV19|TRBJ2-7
CASSIGLGGYEQYF
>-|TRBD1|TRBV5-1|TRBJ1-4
CASSLGQGVFEKLFF
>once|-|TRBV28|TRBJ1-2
CASSLLISNYGYTF
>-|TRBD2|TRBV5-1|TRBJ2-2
CASSFSGRVNTGELFF
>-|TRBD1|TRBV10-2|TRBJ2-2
CASSEPQGGTGELFF
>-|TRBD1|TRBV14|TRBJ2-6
CASSSRTPGQGANVLTF
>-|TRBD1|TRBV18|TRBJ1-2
CASSPIQGADAF
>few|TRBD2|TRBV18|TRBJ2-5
CASSSISGQETQYF
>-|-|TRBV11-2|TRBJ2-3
CASSLAERGYRTDTQYF
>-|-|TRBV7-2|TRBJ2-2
CASSLIAGSNTGELFF
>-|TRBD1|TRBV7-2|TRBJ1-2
CASSTPGQVYGYTF
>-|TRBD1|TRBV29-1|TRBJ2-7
CSVGGGTAYEQYF
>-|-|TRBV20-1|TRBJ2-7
CSVPGVDEQYF
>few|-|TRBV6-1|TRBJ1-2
CASSGGWRNGYTF
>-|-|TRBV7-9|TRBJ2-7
CASTSVPHEQYF
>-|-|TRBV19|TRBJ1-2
CASRTGTGGYTF
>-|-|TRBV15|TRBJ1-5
CATSREGSGYNQPQHF
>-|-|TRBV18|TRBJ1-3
CASSVGNSGNTIYF
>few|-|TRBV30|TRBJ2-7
CAWSVGLAQGEQYF
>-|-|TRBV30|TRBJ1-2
CAWSLNDYGYTF
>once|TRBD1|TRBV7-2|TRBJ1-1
CASSLDRHTEAFF
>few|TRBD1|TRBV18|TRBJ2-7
CASSLGTGDEQYF
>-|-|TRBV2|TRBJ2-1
CASALELYNEQFF
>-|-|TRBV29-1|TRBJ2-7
CSVLTWGGARPSYEQYF
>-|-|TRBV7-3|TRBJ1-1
CASSSQGPGRNTEAFF
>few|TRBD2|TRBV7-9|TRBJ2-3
CASSLGLAGGADTQYF
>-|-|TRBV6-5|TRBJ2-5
CASSFRAIEETQYF
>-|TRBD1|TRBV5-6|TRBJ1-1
CASRSQGQVLFKAFF
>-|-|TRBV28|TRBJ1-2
CASKDPPGGYTF
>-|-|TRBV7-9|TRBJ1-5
CASSLGGGPQHF
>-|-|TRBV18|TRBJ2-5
CASSRKEETQYF
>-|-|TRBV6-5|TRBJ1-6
CASSRQNSPLHF
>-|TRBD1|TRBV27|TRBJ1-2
CASSTRTGDGYTF
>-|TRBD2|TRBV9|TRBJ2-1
CASSPTSGRFNEQFF